This TCR beta chain was sequenced in a study of T cells in Graves' hyperthyroidism and ophthalmopathy. The sample holds many counts of this clonotype. With 4 bases removed from V and 7 bases from J, the gap between germline ends came to 17 bases. There are 15 residues in the CDR3. Exclusion followed for patients with uncontrolled infection, other autoimmune disease, pregnancy or lactation. Each diagnosis drew on symptoms, thyroxine, TRAb, thyroid ultrasound and orbital computed tomography findings. Authors of the study amplified TCR beta CDR3 regions from RNA transcripts. A first-round RT-PCR of the TCR CDR3 used the HTBI primer set. TCRdb reprocessed the multiplex PCR reads with MiXCR, giving one entry per CDR3 protein. The repertoire includes roughly 740,000 distinct CDR3 sequences, about 17% of them detected once, and around 8% sits in the top ten.

The sequence was collected from a man in his late teens or twenties with Graves' hyperthyroidism. The chain recombines TRBV12-3 or TRBV12-4 with TRBJ1-5; no definite D call. Sample: blood. The CDR3 coding sequence is TGTGCCAGCAGTTCCTACAAGGGAGTAAGGCAGCCCCAGCATTTT. Protein product: CASSSYKGVRQPQHF.